This entry features one TCR beta chain sequence. The data are from a study of control samples from healthy donors and cancer patients. Germline CDR1 is LNHDA and CDR2 is SQIVND (reference sequence). This CDR3 has 13 amino acids. V lost 4 bases, J lost 6 bases, and 12 bases lay in between. Produced via immunoSEQ multiplex PCR; TCRdb's table is partial and in-frame only. This sample has some 150,000 clones, with about 95% found just once. Sequencing used PBMCs. The chain recombines TRBV19 with TRBJ1-2, with D unresolved. The sequence came from a man aged 55-75 years with colorectal cancer. For the CDR3, the DNA is TGTGCCAGTAGTAGAGGGCAGCCCCATGGCTACACCTTC. It specifies CASSRGQPHGYTF.